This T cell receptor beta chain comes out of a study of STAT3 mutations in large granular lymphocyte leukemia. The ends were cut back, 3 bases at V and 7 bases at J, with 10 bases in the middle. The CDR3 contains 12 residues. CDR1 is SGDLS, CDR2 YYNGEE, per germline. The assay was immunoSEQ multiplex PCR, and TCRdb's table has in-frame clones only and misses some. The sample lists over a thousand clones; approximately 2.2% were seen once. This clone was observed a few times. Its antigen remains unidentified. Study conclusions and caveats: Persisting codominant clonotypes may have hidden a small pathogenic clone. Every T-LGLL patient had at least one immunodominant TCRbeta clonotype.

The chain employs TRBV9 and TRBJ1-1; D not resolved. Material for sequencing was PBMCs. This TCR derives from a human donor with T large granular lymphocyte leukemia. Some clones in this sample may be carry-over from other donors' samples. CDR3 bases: TGTGCCAGCAGCGACGGGCCGGGTGAAGCTTTCTTT. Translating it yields CASSDGPGEAFF.